Shown below are 3 T cell receptor beta chains from a single sample sequenced in a study of blood T cell repertoires in COVID-19. Sequencing was performed with immunoSEQ multiplex PCR; in TCRdb, only in-frame clones are kept and a portion is missing. The profile shows 110,000 or so clones, approximately 90% of them singletons. The sequenced material came from peripheral blood. Every receptor here comes from a woman aged 45-60 years with acute or convalescent COVID-19.

V gene TRBV6-6 combines with J gene TRBJ2-2; TRBD2 matches at 7 bases. V was pared by 8 bases and J by 3 bases, with 3 bases of the junction left unmatched. CDR1 is MNHNY and CDR2 is SVGAGI in the germline V gene (reference sequence). The CDR3 runs 13 residues. Written as DNA, the CDR3 is TGTGCCAGCTCCCTAGCGGACACCGGGGAGCTGTTTTTT. It codes for CASSLADTGELFF.

V usage is TRBV3-1 (or the pseudogene TRBV3-2) and J usage is TRBJ1-1; D gene ambiguous. The CDR3 contains 14 residues. In germline, CDR1 is LGHDT, CDR2 YNNKEL (reference sequence). Trimming stripped 0 bases from V and 1 base from J, with 6 bases between. The CDR3 loop is CASSQEGRNTEAFF. The CDR3 DNA reads TGTGCCAGCAGCCAAGAGGGCAGGAACACTGAAGCTTTCTTT.

This CDR3 reads CASSYSTSGIGEQYF. In nucleotides, the CDR3 is TGTGCCAGCAGTTACTCGACTAGCGGGATTGGCGAGCAGTACTTC. The chain joins TRBV6-2 or TRBV6-3 to TRBJ2-7; TRBD2 matches 11 bases. The germline V gene has CDR1 MNHEY and CDR2 SVGEGT. This CDR3 has 15 amino acids. The junction had 4 bases not matched to a gene; V was cut back by 0 bases and J by 6 bases.